These 14 T cell receptor beta chains share one sample of origin, sequenced in a study of blood T cells in healthy people across ages. A second PCR of 7 to 11 cycles used a sample-barcoded 5' primer and a J-beta primer mix. TCRdb recomputed calls from the 5' RACE reads with MiXCR, one row per CDR3 protein. The sample has about 1,600,000 distinct CDR3 sequences; 40% to 50% are singletons. What was sequenced was blood. The receptor source for this set is a woman between 18 and 30 years old in good health.

This clonotype was detected only a few times. J is TRBJ2-6 and V is TRBV27, with D tentatively TRBD1 (6 bases). Germline V lookup: CDR1 MNHEY, CDR2 SMNVEV (reference sequence). V lost 6 bases and J lost 1, with 16 bases in between. This CDR3 region has 17 residues. This CDR3 is CASRRDILPSGANVLTF. The DNA of the CDR3 is TGTGCCAGCAGGAGGGACATCTTACCTTCTGGGGCCAACGTCCTGACTTTC.

The chain has TRBV5-1 and TRBJ2-3; D possibly uses TRBD1 or TRBD2 (5 bases each). V lost 1 base and J lost 2, with 11 bases in between. Germline V gene data show CDR1 as SGHRS and CDR2 as YFSETQ. CDR3 size: 15 residues. The CDR3 region has the DNA TGCGCCAGCAGCTTGAGGGACCAGAACACAGATACGCAGTATTTT. Translation: CASSLRDQNTDTQYF.

The CDR3 loop is CSAPRPGGANEQFF. CDR3 coding DNA: TGCAGTGCCCCACGGCCGGGAGGAGCTAATGAGCAGTTCTTC. The chain uses TRBV20-1 and TRBJ2-1; TRBD2 aligns across 7 bases. The V segment lost 6 bases and the J segment 7 bases; nucleotides outside the gene matches: 12. The germline CDR1 and CDR2 sequences are DFQATT and SNEGSKA (reference sequence). The CDR3 has 14 amino acids.

In this sample, this clonotype turned up a few times. The chain has TRBV19 and TRBJ1-2; tentatively, D is TRBD1 (5 bases). The V end was cut by 4 bases, the J end by 0 bases, with 12 bases between. The CDR3 has 15 amino acids. Germline assignment: CDR1 LNHDA and CDR2 SQIVND (reference sequence). The CDR3 bases are TGTGCCAGTAGTACCAGGACACCTACTAACTATGGCTACACCTTC. Translated, it gives CASSTRTPTNYGYTF.

This sequence joins TRBV5-1 and TRBJ2-1, with D possibly TRBD1 on 5 matching bases. Germline values: CDR1 SGHRS, CDR2 YFSETQ. The CDR3 runs to 15 residues. V was pared by 4 bases and J by 1 base, with 12 bases between. The CDR3 reads CASSPDMTSYNEQFF. In nucleotides, the CDR3 is TGCGCCAGCAGCCCGGACATGACGTCCTACAATGAGCAGTTCTTC. The variable domain in full, with the rest retrieved from reference TRBV5-1 and TRBJ2-1, is KAGVTQTPRYLIKTRGQQVTLSCSPISGHRSVSWYQQTPGQGLQFLFEYFSETQRNKGNFPGRFSGRQFSNSRSEMNVSTLELGDSALYLCASSPDMTSYNEQFFGPGTRLTVL.

The chain links TRBV29-1 to TRBJ1-1; D call uncertain. The V gene's germline CDR1 is SQVTM and CDR2 ANQGSEA. The CDR3 spans 14 residues. V was pared by 4 bases and J by 1 base, with 13 bases between. In DNA form, the CDR3 reads TGCAGCGTTGGTCTTAGCAGCGGGAACACTGAAGCTTTCTTT. Translated, it gives CSVGLSSGNTEAFF.

The chain carries TRBV25-1 and TRBJ2-1, with D possibly TRBD2 on 5 matching bases. Matching the DNA end better, TRBJ2-7 makes the J call doubtful. CDR3 length: 15 amino acids. Per germline, CDR1 MGHDK and CDR2 SYGVNS. The chain's CDR3 is CASSVSGKSYNEQYF. As DNA, the CDR3 is TGTGCCAGCAGTGTGTCGGGGAAATCCTACAATGAGCAGTACTTC.

In its sample, this clonotype was seen a few times. V is TRBV4-2 and J is TRBJ2-3; 8 bases fit TRBD2. V dropped 4 bases and J dropped 2; count of bases not matched to a gene: 11. Per the germline V gene, CDR1 is LGHNA and CDR2 is YNFKEQ. The CDR3 runs to 17 residues. The CDR3 DNA follows: TGTGCCAGCAGCCTTTCCCCCAAGCGGGGGATCACAGATACGCAGTATTTT. It yields the protein CASSLSPKRGITDTQYF.

The chain uses TRBV5-1 and TRBJ2-1; TRBD2 aligns across 10 bases. Germline CDR1 and CDR2: SGHRS and YFSETQ. V lost 3 bases and J lost 6; bases outside the gene matches: 15. CDR3 size: 18 residues. The CDR3 DNA reads as TGCGCCAGCAGCTCCCCTGGGCTAGCGGGAGACGAGGTCAATGAGCAGTTCTTC. Translated, it gives CASSSPGLAGDEVNEQFF.

Only a few counts were recorded for this clonotype. This sequence joins TRBV6-2 or TRBV6-3 and TRBJ2-7; no definite D call. The CDR3 has 13 amino acids. Trimming took 6 bases from V and 2 from J, leaving 11 bases between them. The V gene's germline CDR1 is MNHEY and CDR2 SVGEGT. DNA for the CDR3: TGTGCCAGCAGGGAATCTCTCCCCTACGAGCAGTACTTC. It is translated as CASRESLPYEQYF.

This clonotype was picked up a small number of times. The chain employs TRBV27 and TRBJ2-7; possible D gene TRBD1, 6 bases. V shed 3 bases and J shed 6 bases, with 15 bases lying between them. CDR1 is MNHEY and CDR2 is SMNVEV in the germline V gene (reference sequence). The CDR3 length is 14 residues. The DNA for the CDR3 is TGTGCCAGCAGTTTGTTGCTCAAAGGGGGCGAGCAGTACTTC. Residues: CASSLLLKGGEQYF.

This clonotype was seen a handful of times. The V call is TRBV12-3 or TRBV12-4, the J call TRBJ2-7; 7 nucleotides match TRBD2. This CDR3 spans 15 amino acids. J gave up 2 bases and V 1 base, and 5 bases lay outside the gene matches. DNA for the CDR3: TGTGCCAGCAGTTTAGGACGGGGGGAAGCCTACGAGCAGTACTTC. It specifies CASSLGRGEAYEQYF.

This clonotype was found once. The chain is built from TRBV12-3 or TRBV12-4 and TRBJ1-2; tentatively, D is TRBD1 (5 bases). Trimming took 4 bases from V and 6 from J, leaving 12 bases between them. The CDR3 contains 13 residues. CDR3 loop: CASSSSGVDGYTF. The CDR3 coding sequence is TGTGCCAGCAGTTCGTCGGGGGTCGATGGCTACACCTTC.

As regards this clonotype: An end of the junction differs from the germline gene, which may be a read error. The chain recombines TRBV5-5 with TRBJ1-5; 8 nucleotides match TRBD1. Germline assignment: CDR1 SGHKS and CDR2 YYEKEE (reference sequence). CDR3 length equals 15 residues. The CDR3, as DNA: TGTGCCCGCAGCCCCAGGACAGGGCTCAATCAGCCCCAGCATTTT. Its translation: CARSPRTGLNQPQHF. The full variable domain, rest sourced from reference TRBV5-5 and TRBJ1-5, is DAGVTQSPTHLIKTRGQQVTLRCSPISGHKSVSWYQQVLGQGPQFIFQYYEKEERGRGNFPDRFSARQFPNYSSELNVNALLLGDSALYLCARSPRTGLNQPQHFGDGTRLSIL.